Below are 2 T cell receptor beta chains sequenced from a single sample in a study of control samples from healthy donors and cancer patients. The data were produced by immunoSEQ multiplex PCR, yet TCRdb's version contains in-frame clones alone and is incomplete. This table has about 140,000 clones, roughly nine tenths appearing once. Sequenced sample: blood. These receptors all stem from a man in his late teens or twenties in good health.

V usage is TRBV12-5 and J usage is TRBJ1-5, with D perhaps matching TRBD1 (6 bases). The length of the CDR3 is 12 residues. Germline-derived CDR1 and CDR2 are LGHNT and FRNRAP. V gave up 0 bases and J gave up 9 bases, with 6 bases separating them. The CDR3 loop reads CASGLVGGPQHF. The CDR3 DNA sequence: TGTGCTAGTGGTTTGGTAGGGGGGCCCCAGCATTTT.

The chain is built from TRBV6-4 and TRBJ1-1, with no clear D. The CDR3 is 13 amino acids. Germline CDR1 is MRHNA and CDR2 is SNTAGT. Trimming removed 2 bases at V and 1 base at J, with 5 bases between. CDR3 region: CASSDRPNTEAFF. The CDR3 DNA is TGTGCCAGCAGTGACAGGCCGAACACTGAAGCTTTCTTT.